This T cell receptor beta chain was obtained from a study of blood T cell repertoires in COVID-19. The wider study: Samples of COVID-19 (acute and convalescent) were obtained from the United States, Italy and Spain.

There are 17 residues in the CDR3. From germline, CDR1 is SGDLS and CDR2 YYNGEE. Trimming took 4 bases from V and 10 from J; bases not matched to a gene: 16. Assay: immunoSEQ multiplex PCR; the TCRdb copy retains only in-frame clones and omits some. The sample shows roughly 100,000 clones, more than 80% of them seen only once. Input material: peripheral blood. The sequence derives from a human donor in a cohort sampled during active COVID-19. This chain joins TRBV9 and TRBJ1-6; 8 bases map to TRBD1. CDR3 amino acids: CASSPGSGGTRTSPLHF. As DNA, the CDR3 is TGTGCCAGCAGCCCTGGGTCAGGGGGCACCCGCACCTCACCCCTCCACTTT.